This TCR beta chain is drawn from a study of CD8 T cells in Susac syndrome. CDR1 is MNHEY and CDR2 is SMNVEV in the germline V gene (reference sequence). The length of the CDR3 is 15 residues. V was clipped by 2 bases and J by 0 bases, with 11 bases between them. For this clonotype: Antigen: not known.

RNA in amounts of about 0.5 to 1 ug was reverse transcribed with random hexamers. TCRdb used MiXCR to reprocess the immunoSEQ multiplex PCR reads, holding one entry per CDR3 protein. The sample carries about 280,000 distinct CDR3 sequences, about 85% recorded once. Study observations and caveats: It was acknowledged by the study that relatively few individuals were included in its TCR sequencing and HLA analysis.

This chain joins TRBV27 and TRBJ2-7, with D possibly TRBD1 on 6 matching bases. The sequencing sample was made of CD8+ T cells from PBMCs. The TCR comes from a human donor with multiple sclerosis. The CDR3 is CASSLEQGSSYEQYF. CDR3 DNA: TGTGCCAGCAGTTTAGAGCAGGGGAGCTCCTACGAGCAGTACTTC.